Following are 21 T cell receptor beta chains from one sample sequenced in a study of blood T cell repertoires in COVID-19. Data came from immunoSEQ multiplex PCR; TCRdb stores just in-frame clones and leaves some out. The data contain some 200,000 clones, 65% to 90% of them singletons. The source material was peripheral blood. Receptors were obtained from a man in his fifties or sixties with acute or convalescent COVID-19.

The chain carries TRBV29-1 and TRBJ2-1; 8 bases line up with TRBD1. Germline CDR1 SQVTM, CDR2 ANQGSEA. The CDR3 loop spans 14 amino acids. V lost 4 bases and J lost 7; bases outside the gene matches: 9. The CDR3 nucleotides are TGCAGCGTTGGGCTTCAGGGGGCTGGAAATGAGCAGTTCTTC. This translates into CSVGLQGAGNEQFF.

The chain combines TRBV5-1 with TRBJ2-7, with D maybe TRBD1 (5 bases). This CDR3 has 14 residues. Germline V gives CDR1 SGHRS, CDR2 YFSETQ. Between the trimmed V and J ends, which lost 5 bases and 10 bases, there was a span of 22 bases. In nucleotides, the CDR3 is TGCGCCAGCAGGGAAGACAGTTCCACCTCACGCCAGTACTTC. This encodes CASREDSSTSRQYF. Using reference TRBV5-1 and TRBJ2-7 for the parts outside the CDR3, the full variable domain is KAGVTQTPRYLIKTRGQQVTLSCSPISGHRSVSWYQQTPGQGLQFLFEYFSETQRNKGNFPGRFSGRQFSNSRSEMNVSTLELGDSALYLCASREDSSTSRQYFGPGTRLTVT.

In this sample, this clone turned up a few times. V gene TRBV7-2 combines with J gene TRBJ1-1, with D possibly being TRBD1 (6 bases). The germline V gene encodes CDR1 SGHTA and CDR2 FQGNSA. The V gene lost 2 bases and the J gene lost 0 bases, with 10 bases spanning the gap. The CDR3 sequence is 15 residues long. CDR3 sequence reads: CASSLRTDMNTEAFF. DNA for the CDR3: TGTGCCAGCAGCTTAAGGACAGACATGAACACTGAAGCTTTCTTT.

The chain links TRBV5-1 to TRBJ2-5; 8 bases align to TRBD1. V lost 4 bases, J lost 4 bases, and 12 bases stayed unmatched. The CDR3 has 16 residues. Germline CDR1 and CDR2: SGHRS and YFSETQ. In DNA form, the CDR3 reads TGCGCCAGCAGCGAGGGAAGGACAGGGCAGGCAGAGACCCAGTACTTC. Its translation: CASSEGRTGQAETQYF.

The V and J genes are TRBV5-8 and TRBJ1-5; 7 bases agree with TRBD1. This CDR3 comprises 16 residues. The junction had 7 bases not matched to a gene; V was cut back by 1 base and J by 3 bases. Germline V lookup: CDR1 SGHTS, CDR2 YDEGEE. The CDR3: CASSLFNGQVNQPQHF. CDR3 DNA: TGTGCCAGCAGCTTGTTTAATGGACAGGTCAATCAGCCCCAGCATTTT.

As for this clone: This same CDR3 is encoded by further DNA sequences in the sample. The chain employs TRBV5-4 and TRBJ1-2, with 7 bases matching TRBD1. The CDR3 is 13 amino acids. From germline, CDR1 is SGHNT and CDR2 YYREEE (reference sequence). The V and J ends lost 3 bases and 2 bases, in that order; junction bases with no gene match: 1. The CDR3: CASSSGQNYGYTF. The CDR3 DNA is TGTGCCAGCAGCTCGGGACAGAACTATGGCTACACCTTC.

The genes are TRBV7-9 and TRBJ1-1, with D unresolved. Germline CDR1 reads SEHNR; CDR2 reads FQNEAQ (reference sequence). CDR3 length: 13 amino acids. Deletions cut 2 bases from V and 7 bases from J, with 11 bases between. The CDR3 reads CASSLPSGYEAFF. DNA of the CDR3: TGTGCCAGCAGCTTACCCAGCGGTTATGAAGCTTTCTTT.

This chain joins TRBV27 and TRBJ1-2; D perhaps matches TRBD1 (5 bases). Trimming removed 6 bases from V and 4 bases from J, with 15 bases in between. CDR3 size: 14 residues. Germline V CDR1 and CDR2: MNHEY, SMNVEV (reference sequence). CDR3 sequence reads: CASSQGGEGYGYTF. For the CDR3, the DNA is TGTGCCAGCAGCCAAGGAGGGGAAGGCTATGGCTACACCTTC.

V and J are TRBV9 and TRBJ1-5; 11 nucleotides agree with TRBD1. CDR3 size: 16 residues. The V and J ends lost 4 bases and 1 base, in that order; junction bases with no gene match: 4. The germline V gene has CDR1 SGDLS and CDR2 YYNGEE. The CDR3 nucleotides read TGTGCCAGCAGCCCCCGGGACAGGGGGAGCAATCAGCCCCAGCATTTT. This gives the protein CASSPRDRGSNQPQHF.

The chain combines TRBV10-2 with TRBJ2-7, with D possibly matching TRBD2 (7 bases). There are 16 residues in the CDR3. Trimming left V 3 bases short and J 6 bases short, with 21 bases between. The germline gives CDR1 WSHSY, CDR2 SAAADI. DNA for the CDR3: TGCGCCAGCAGTGACCCAGGCGGGGGCCAAGGGCTCGAGCAGTACTTC. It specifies CASSDPGGGQGLEQYF.

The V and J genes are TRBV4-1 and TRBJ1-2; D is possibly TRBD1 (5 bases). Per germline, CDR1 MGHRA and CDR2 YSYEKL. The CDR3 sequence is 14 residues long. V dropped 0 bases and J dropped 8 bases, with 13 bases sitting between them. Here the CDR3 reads CASSQEGGAGGYTF. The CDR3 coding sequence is TGCGCCAGCAGCCAAGAAGGAGGGGCGGGAGGCTACACCTTC.

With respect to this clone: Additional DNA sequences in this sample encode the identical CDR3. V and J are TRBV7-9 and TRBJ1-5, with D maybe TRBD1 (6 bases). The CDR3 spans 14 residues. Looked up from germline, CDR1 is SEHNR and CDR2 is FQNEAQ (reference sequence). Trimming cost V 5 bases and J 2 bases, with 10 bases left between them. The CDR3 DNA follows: TGTGCCAGCAGCCTCTCAGGGGGCAATCAGCCCCAGCATTTT. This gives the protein CASSLSGGNQPQHF.

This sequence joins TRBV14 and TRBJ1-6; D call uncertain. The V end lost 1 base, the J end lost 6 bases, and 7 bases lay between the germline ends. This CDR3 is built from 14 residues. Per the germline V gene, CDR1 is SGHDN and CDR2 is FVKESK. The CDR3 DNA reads TGTGCCAGCAGCCAAGGGCAGATTAATTCACCCCTCCACTTT. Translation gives CASSQGQINSPLHF.

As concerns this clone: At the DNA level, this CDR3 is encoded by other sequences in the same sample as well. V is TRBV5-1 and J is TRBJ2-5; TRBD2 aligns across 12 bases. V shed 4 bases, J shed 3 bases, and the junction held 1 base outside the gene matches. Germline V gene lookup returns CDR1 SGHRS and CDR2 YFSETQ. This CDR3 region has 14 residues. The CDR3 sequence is CASSLAGGEETQYF. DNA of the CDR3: TGCGCCAGCAGCCTAGCGGGGGGGGAAGAGACCCAGTACTTC.

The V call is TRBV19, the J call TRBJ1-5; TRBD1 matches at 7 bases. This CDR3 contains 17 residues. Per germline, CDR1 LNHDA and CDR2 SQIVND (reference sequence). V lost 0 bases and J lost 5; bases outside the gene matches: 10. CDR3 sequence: CASSIDHRGSADQPQHF. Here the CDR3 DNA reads TGTGCCAGTAGTATAGACCACAGGGGCTCCGCCGATCAGCCCCAGCATTTT.

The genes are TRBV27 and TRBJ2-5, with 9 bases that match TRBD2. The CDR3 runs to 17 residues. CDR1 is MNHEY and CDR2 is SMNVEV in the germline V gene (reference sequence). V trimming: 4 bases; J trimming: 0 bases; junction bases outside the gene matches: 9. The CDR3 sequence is CASSSFWAGGYQETQYF. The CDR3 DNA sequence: TGTGCCAGCAGTTCTTTCTGGGCGGGAGGGTACCAAGAGACCCAGTACTTC.

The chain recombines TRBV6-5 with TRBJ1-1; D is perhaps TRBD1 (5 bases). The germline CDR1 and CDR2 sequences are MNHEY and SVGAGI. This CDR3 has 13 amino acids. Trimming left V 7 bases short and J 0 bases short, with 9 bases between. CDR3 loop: CASNPGLNTEAFF. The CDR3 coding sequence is TGTGCCAGCAACCCAGGGTTGAACACTGAAGCTTTCTTT.

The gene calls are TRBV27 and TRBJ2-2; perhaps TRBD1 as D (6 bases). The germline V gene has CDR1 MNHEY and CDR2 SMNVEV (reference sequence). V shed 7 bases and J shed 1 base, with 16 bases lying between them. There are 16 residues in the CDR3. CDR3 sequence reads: CASTPRGQVNTGELFF. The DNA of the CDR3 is TGTGCCAGCACCCCGAGGGGACAAGTGAACACCGGGGAGCTGTTTTTT.

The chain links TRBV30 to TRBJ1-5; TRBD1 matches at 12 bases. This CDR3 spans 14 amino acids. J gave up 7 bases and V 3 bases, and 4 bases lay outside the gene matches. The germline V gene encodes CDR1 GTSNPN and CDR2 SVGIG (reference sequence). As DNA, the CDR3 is TGTGCCTGGAGGGGGACAGGGGGCGGCCAGCCCCAGCATTTT. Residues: CAWRGTGGGQPQHF.

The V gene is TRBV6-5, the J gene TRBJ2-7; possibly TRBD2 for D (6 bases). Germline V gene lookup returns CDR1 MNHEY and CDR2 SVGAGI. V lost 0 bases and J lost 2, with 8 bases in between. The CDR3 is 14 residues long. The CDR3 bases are TGTGCCAGCAGTTACTCGGGGGGACCCTACGAGCAGTACTTC. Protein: CASSYSGGPYEQYF.

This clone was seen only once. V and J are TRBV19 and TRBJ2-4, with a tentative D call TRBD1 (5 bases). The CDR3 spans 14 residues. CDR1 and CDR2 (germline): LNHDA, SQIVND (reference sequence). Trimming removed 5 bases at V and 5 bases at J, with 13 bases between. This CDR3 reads CASSSKTEQNIQYF. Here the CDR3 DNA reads TGTGCCAGTAGTTCGAAGACAGAGCAAAACATTCAGTACTTC.